This TCR beta chain was recorded in a study of T cells in Graves' hyperthyroidism and ophthalmopathy. This clonotype was observed a handful of times. RNA transcripts served as the template for amplifying TCR beta CDR3 regions. RT-PCR in the first round (using the HTBI primer set) targeted the TCR CDR3. TCRdb used MiXCR to reprocess the multiplex PCR reads, holding one entry per CDR3 protein. The data show 550,000 to 650,000 distinct CDR3 sequences, over 11% seen once. V gave up 0 bases and J gave up 9 bases, with 3 bases separating them. The CDR3 has 10 residues. Germline V gene sequence: CDR1 SQVTM, CDR2 ANQGSEA.

The clonotype comes from a woman under 40 with Graves' hyperthyroidism that later progressed to Graves' ophthalmopathy. Sequencing was performed on blood. The genes are TRBV29-1 and TRBJ2-1, with D unresolved. CDR3 in DNA: TGCAGCGTTGAAGATGGTGAGCAGTTCTTC. This encodes CSVEDGEQFF.